A single sample gave rise to the 18 T cell receptor beta chains below, sequenced in a study of T cells in Graves' hyperthyroidism and ophthalmopathy. RNA transcripts gave rise to amplified TCR beta CDR3 regions. The HTBI primer set served for first-round RT-PCR of the TCR CDR3. Via MiXCR, TCRdb re-called the multiplex PCR reads, giving one row per CDR3 protein. The data contain about 360,000 distinct CDR3 sequences, about 13% of them seen just once; the ten biggest clones take up roughly 9.2%. The sequenced sample was blood. These receptor sequences come from a woman aged 18-29 years with Graves' hyperthyroidism.

In this sample, this clonotype turned up a few times. Being one base from a much bigger clone, this may be a read error. The rearrangement links TRBV7-8 to TRBJ2-1; a possible D gene is TRBD2 (5 bases). The length of the CDR3 is 16 residues. CDR1 is SGHVS and CDR2 is FQNEAQ in the germline V gene. The CDR3 bases are TGTGCCAGCAGCTTATTAGCAGATGAGGGTAACAATGAGCTGTTCTTC. Its translation: CASSLLADEGNNELFF.

This clonotype came up many times. The chain is built from TRBV27 and TRBJ2-6; D is unclear. The CDR3 totals 13 residues. Looked up from germline, CDR1 is MNHEY and CDR2 is SMNVEV (reference sequence). V dropped 6 bases and J dropped 1 base, with 4 bases sitting between them. The DNA of the CDR3 is TGTGCCAGCAGGGTGTCTGGGGCCAACGTCCTGACTTTC. Amino acid sequence: CASRVSGANVLTF.

This clonotype was detected ten times or more. The V gene is TRBV10-3, the J gene TRBJ2-5, with TRBD2 identical over 8 bases. The germline CDR1 and CDR2 sequences are ENHRY and SYGVKD. The CDR3 sequence is 15 residues long. V was pared by 6 bases and J by 11 bases, with 17 bases of the junction left unmatched. The CDR3 loop is CAISEPEGLAGGQYF. In DNA form, the CDR3 reads TGTGCCATCAGCGAACCAGAGGGGCTAGCGGGCGGACAGTACTTC.

This clonotype was counted many times. The rearrangement joins TRBV4-3 to TRBJ2-2, with 10 bases lining up with TRBD1. Germline CDR1 is LGHNA and CDR2 is YSLEER. J lost 5 bases, V lost 0 bases, and 3 bases had no gene match. This CDR3 is built from 16 residues. CDR3 DNA: TGCGCCAGCAGCCAAGATAGGACAGGGGGAACCGGGGAGCTGTTTTTT. It yields the protein CASSQDRTGGTGELFF.

This clonotype was found a few times. The CDR3 carries no conserved terminal phenylalanine or tryptophan, so it likely arises from a read error. V gene TRBV12-3 or TRBV12-4 combines with J gene TRBJ1-5; 7 positions match TRBD1. Trimming removed 5 bases from V and 7 bases from J; junction bases left unmatched: 8. CDR3 size: 14 residues. CDR3 in DNA: TGTGCCAGCAGTCTTCGGACAGGAGAACAGCCCCAGCATCTT. It translates to CASSLRTGEQPQHL.

The CDR3 bases are TGTGCCAGCTCTACCTCGGACGGACCCGAAAGAAACACCATATATTTT. Translation: CASSTSDGPERNTIYF. The chain links TRBV18 to TRBJ1-3; D call uncertain. Trimming pared 6 bases from V and 5 bases from J, leaving 20 bases between. The CDR3 covers 16 residues. CDR1 KGHSH and CDR2 LQKENI come from the germline V gene.

In this sample, this clonotype turned up many times. This chain uses TRBV18 with TRBJ2-5, with a tentative D call TRBD2 (5 bases). The germline CDR1 and CDR2 sequences are KGHSH and LQKENI. Trimming removed 8 bases at V and 6 bases at J, with 16 bases between. This CDR3 contains 13 residues. The CDR3 DNA follows: TGTGCCAGCCAAGAAGCGGTGATTCAGACCCAGTACTTC. Translated: CASQEAVIQTQYF. Using reference TRBV18 and TRBJ2-5 for the parts outside the CDR3, the full variable domain is NAGVMQNPRHLVRRRGQEARLRCSPMKGHSHVYWYRQLPEEGLKFMVYLQKENIIDESGMPKERFSAEFPKEGPSILRIQQVVRGDSAAYFCASQEAVIQTQYFGPGTRLLVL.

This clonotype was observed many times. The rearrangement joins TRBV15 to TRBJ1-1; D is perhaps TRBD1 (5 bases). Looked up from germline, CDR1 is LNHNV and CDR2 is YYDKDF (reference sequence). The CDR3 runs to 15 residues. V lost 1 base to trimming and J lost 3 bases, with 12 bases between them. This CDR3 is CATSRGGAGDTEAFF. CDR3 sequence (DNA): TGTGCCACCAGCAGAGGTGGGGCCGGGGACACTGAAGCTTTCTTT.

For this clonotype: One junction end does not reproduce the germline sequence, and a read error may be involved. This chain connects TRBV14 to TRBJ2-2; D is possibly TRBD2 (6 bases). The germline V gene has CDR1 SGHDN and CDR2 FVKESK. The CDR3 has 14 amino acids. CDR3 nucleotide sequence: TGTGCCAGCAGCCAAGATCTCAGAGGCGGGGAGCTGCTTTTT. Its translation is CASSQDLRGGELLF.

This clonotype came up many times. The rearrangement joins TRBV2 to TRBJ1-3, with TRBD1 matching over 7 bases. The CDR3 length is 17 residues. The junction had 9 bases not matched to a gene; V was cut back by 4 bases and J by 0 bases. The germline V gene encodes CDR1 SNHLY and CDR2 FYNNEI. The CDR3 spells CASSGQGLKYSGNTIYF. As DNA, the CDR3 is TGTGCCAGCAGTGGACAGGGCCTGAAGTACTCTGGAAACACCATATATTTT.

This clonotype was observed at least ten times. This rearrangement joins TRBV24-1 to TRBJ1-6; 8 bases map to TRBD1. Trimming at V came to 0 bases and at J to 8 bases, leaving 11 bases not matched to a gene. CDR1 and CDR2 from the germline V gene are KGHDR and SFDVKD. The CDR3 is 18 amino acids. The CDR3 coding sequence is TGTGCCACCAGTGATTTGGTCAGGGGGCCGGGCCCGGATTCACCCCTCCACTTT. Translation gives CATSDLVRGPGPDSPLHF.

This clonotype was seen ten or more times. The chain is built from TRBV18 and TRBJ2-7; D not resolved. The CDR3 has 13 residues. Germline values: CDR1 KGHSH, CDR2 LQKENI. Trimming removed 2 bases from V and 8 bases from J, with 13 bases in between. CDR3 sequence (DNA): TGTGCCAGCTCACCAGGGTCAATTAGACAGCAGTACTTC. Protein: CASSPGSIRQQYF.

Many counts were recorded for this clonotype. The chain joins TRBV6-1 to TRBJ2-7; D may match TRBD1 or TRBD2 (5 bases each). There are 14 residues in the CDR3. Per germline, CDR1 MNHNS and CDR2 SASEGT. V was shortened by 6 bases and J by 7 bases, with 19 bases between the two germline ends. The chain's CDR3 is CASRAGTGTGEQYF. The CDR3 bases are TGTGCCAGCAGAGCCGGGACGGGGACGGGAGAGCAGTACTTC.

About this clonotype itself: This may arise from a read error, as a much more abundant clone is one base away. The CDR3 DNA reads as TGTGCCAGCAGTCGCAAAGCGGGAGACTCCTACGAGCAGTACTTC. Its protein product is CASSRKAGDSYEQYF. This chain uses TRBV6-1 with TRBJ2-7; 8 positions match TRBD2. Losses at the gene ends were 5 bases for V and 0 bases for J; bases not matched to a gene: 6. The germline CDR1 and CDR2 sequences are MNHNS and SASEGT. The CDR3 totals 15 residues.

This clonotype was counted between two and nine times. CDR3 DNA sequence: TGTGCCACCAGCAGAGACCTTCCCGGGACAGGGGGTGTGAATGAAAAACTGTTTTTT. Translation: CATSRDLPGTGGVNEKLFF. The chain combines TRBV15 with TRBJ1-4; 11 bases agree with TRBD1. Germline CDR1 is LNHNV and CDR2 is YYDKDF (reference sequence). This CDR3 has 19 amino acids. J was trimmed by 5 bases and V by 0 bases; bases with no gene match: 11.

This clonotype has at least ten counts. The V call is TRBV11-1, the J call TRBJ2-5; TRBD1 matches 7 bases. After removal of 5 bases from V and 5 bases from J, the junction contained 14 bases not matched to a gene. Germline CDR1 is SGHAT and CDR2 is FQDESV (reference sequence). The CDR3 is 16 residues long. The CDR3 region has the DNA TGTGCCAGCAGCCGCACCGCAGGGGGAGTTAGGGAGACCCAGTACTTC. Amino acid sequence: CASSRTAGGVRETQYF.

This clonotype was observed a handful of times. Its ends do not fully match the called genes, so a read error is possible. The V call is TRBV5-5, the J call TRBJ1-2, with a tentative D call TRBD1 (5 bases). Germline CDR1 is SGHKS and CDR2 is YYEKEE (reference sequence). The CDR3 loop spans 19 amino acids. CDR3 in amino acids: CASSLDSRDGKGSRRGYTF. The CDR3 region has the DNA TGTGCCAGCAGTTTGGATAGCCGGGACGGTAAGGGGTCACGTCGGGGCTACACCTTC.

This clonotype was detected ten times or more. The chain employs TRBV5-8 and TRBJ2-5, with unresolved D. V was cut by 0 bases and J by 3 bases, with 6 bases left in between. The germline V gene has CDR1 SGHTS and CDR2 YDEGEE. The CDR3 has 13 residues. In DNA, the CDR3 is TGTGCCAGCAGCTTGGAAGCTGAAGAGACCCAGTACTTC. This codes for CASSLEAEETQYF.